This T cell receptor beta chain originates from a study of memory CD4+ T cells and cytomegalovirus serostatus. Single viable CD3+CD4+CD8-CD45RO+ cells were sorted as the memory CD4+ T cells. This CDR3 comprises 15 residues. V trimming: 6 bases; J trimming: 6 bases; junction bases outside the gene matches: 10. Per the germline V gene, CDR1 is SGHTA and CDR2 is FQGTGA. Assay: immunoSEQ multiplex PCR; the TCRdb copy retains only in-frame clones and omits some. Among around 50,000 clones listed, around 80% were seen once. The chain has TRBV7-3 and TRBJ2-2, with TRBD2 matching over 7 bases. The clonotype was recovered from an adult in good health and CMV-seronegative. Sequencing was done on a sample of memory CD4+ T cells from blood. The CDR3 region has the DNA TGTGCCAGCAGAGTGGGGCAGGGAGGGTCCGGGGAGCTGTTTTTT. Its translation: CASRVGQGGSGELFF.